Presented here are 9 T cell receptor beta chains from one specimen sequenced in a study of cytomegalovirus exposure and HLA in healthy donors. A multiplex PCR was run with 60 Vbeta primers and 13 Jbeta primers. The method was immunoSEQ multiplex PCR; TCRdb's version includes in-frame clones alone and lacks a portion of them. Found here are 140,000 to 150,000 clones, 72% of them singletons; the top ten hold approximately 2%. Sequenced input: PBMCs. The receptors here all came from a man between 35 and 55 years old in good health and CMV-seronegative.

The rearrangement joins TRBV6-5 to TRBJ1-4; unclear D gene. V dropped 6 bases and J dropped 0 bases, with 8 bases sitting between them. There are 14 residues in the CDR3. In germline, CDR1 is MNHEY, CDR2 SVGAGI. CDR3 nucleotides: TGTGCCAGCAGGTTATATGCAACTAATGAAAAACTGTTTTTT. Translating gives CASRLYATNEKLFF.

Turning to this clone: The junction differs from germline at one of its ends, possibly a read error. The chain employs TRBV4-1 and TRBJ1-2; D remains unclear. The CDR3 consists of 16 residues. From germline, CDR1 is MGHRA and CDR2 YSYEKL. CDR3 sequence (DNA): TGCGCCAGCAGCCAAGAACGGAGCCCCCGGTTCTATGGCTACCCCTTC. Amino acids: CASSQERSPRFYGYPF.

In its sample, this clone was seen a few times. This chain links TRBV5-1 with TRBJ1-5; TRBD1 might be the D (5 bases). The germline CDR1 and CDR2 sequences are SGHRS and YFSETQ. CDR3 length: 14 amino acids. The germline V and J ends were trimmed by 1 base and 7 bases, with 12 bases remaining between them. In nucleotides, the CDR3 is TGCGCCAGCAGCTTGTACCCTAGGGGCCAGCCCCAGCATTTT. Translation: CASSLYPRGQPQHF.

The chain carries TRBV6-5 and TRBJ2-7; a possible D gene is TRBD1 (8 bases). This CDR3 has 13 amino acids. Trimming took off 5 bases at V and 6 bases at J, with 14 bases between the two ends. Germline-derived CDR1 and CDR2 are MNHEY and SVGAGI. The CDR3 sequence: CASSVTGGGEQYF. CDR3 DNA sequence: TGTGCCAGCAGTGTAACAGGGGGGGGCGAGCAGTACTTC.

The rearrangement links TRBV10-3 to TRBJ2-7; maybe TRBD1 (6 bases). The CDR3 is made up of 12 amino acids. CDR1 is ENHRY, CDR2 SYGVKD, per germline. Trimming removed 10 bases from V and 0 bases from J, with 10 bases in between. The CDR3 here is CATTGSSYEQYF. CDR3 DNA sequence: TGTGCCACCACAGGGAGCTCCTACGAGCAGTACTTC.

CDR3 in DNA: TGTGCCAGCAATAAACAGGGGGGTGGCGGGGAGCTGTTTTTT. Its translation: CASNKQGGGGELFF. This chain links TRBV28 with TRBJ2-2; 8 bases map to TRBD1. With V trimmed by 7 bases and J by 7 bases, 8 bases remained unmatched. CDR3 length: 14 amino acids. Germline loops: CDR1 MDHEN, CDR2 SYDVKM. Using reference TRBV28 and TRBJ2-2 for the parts outside the CDR3, the full variable domain is DVKVTQSSRYLVKRTGEKVFLECVQDMDHENMFWYRQDPGLGLRLIYFSYDVKMKEKGDIPEGYSVSREKKERFSLILESASTNQTSMYLCASNKQGGGGELFFGEGSRLTVL.

This sequence joins TRBV7-6 and TRBJ2-2; 8 bases agree with TRBD1. V dropped 4 bases and J dropped 0; count of bases not matched to a gene: 4. This CDR3 is 16 amino acids long. CDR1 SGHVS and CDR2 FNYEAQ come from the germline V gene. The DNA for the CDR3 is TGTGCCAGCAGCTCACACAGGGGGGCGAACACCGGGGAGCTGTTTTTT. It translates to CASSSHRGANTGELFF.

J is TRBJ2-5 and V is TRBV6-5; D is uncertain. The J call may not be correct, given that the DNA end is closer to TRBJ2-7. CDR1 is MNHEY and CDR2 is SVGAGI in the germline V gene. The CDR3 extends over 11 amino acids. The CDR3 DNA reads TGTGCCAGCAGGAGGTTCTACGAGCAGTACTTC. Translation gives CASRRFYEQYF.

The CDR3 spells CASSRRTGDYGYTF. DNA for the CDR3: TGTGCCAGTAGTAGAAGGACAGGGGACTATGGCTACACCTTC. The chain is built from TRBV19 and TRBJ1-2; 9 positions match TRBD1. The V and J ends lost 4 bases and 3 bases, in that order; junction bases with no gene match: 3. The CDR3 is made up of 14 amino acids. Germline assignment: CDR1 LNHDA and CDR2 SQIVND (reference sequence).